This T cell receptor beta chain was found in a study of control samples from healthy donors and cancer patients (TCRdb year 2020). Libraries were prepared through the immunoSEQ multiplex PCR assay. TCRdb limited this immuneACCESS table to in-frame rearrangements with V and J called. A share of clones is missing; checked studies link under half to unresolved V genes, and the rest is unexplained. The sample records about 100,000 clones, around 88% of which are singletons. The top ten constitute roughly 14% of the sample. In regard to this clone: Its recognized antigen is unknown. No much larger clonotype is one base removed from it; base qualities were not supplied.

This receptor was identified in a man aged 25-45 years in good health. The sample taken for sequencing was blood.

The CDR3 protein: CASSSGQIDTQYF. The bases are TGTGCCAGCAGTTCGGGACAAATAGATACGCAGTATTTT. The chain uses TRBV12-3 or TRBV12-4 and TRBJ2-3, with a weak D call of TRBD1 (6 bases match). V sheds 4 bases and J sheds 5 bases, leaving 10 bases between their ends. The CDR3 sequence holds 13 residues, the cysteine and phenylalanine included. Solely the CDR3 DNA is kept, with 39 bases framed from the first base.